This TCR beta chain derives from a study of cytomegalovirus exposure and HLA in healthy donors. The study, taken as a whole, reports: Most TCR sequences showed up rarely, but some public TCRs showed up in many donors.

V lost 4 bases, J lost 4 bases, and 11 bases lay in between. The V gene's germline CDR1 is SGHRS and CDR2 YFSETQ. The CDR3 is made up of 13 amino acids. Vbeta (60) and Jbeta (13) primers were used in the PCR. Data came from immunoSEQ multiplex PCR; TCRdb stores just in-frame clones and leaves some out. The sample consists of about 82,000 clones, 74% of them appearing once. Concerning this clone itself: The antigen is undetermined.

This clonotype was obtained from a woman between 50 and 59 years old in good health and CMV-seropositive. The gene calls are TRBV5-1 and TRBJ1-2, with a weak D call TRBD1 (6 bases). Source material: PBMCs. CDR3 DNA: TGCGCCAGCAGCGGGGGGGGCCTCTATGGCTACACCTTC. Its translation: CASSGGGLYGYTF. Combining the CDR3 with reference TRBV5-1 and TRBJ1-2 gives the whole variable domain KAGVTQTPRYLIKTRGQQVTLSCSPISGHRSVSWYQQTPGQGLQFLFEYFSETQRNKGNFPGRFSGRQFSNSRSEMNVSTLELGDSALYLCASSGGGLYGYTFGSGTRLTVV.